This T cell receptor beta chain was identified during a study of beta chain features in type 1 diabetes. Study summary: Cell yields, gender and age were comparable in patients and healthy donors. Sorted cells numbering some 110 million were examined across all samples.

As regards this clone: Its antigen is undetermined.

The isolated RNA, all of it, was reverse transcribed, so expressed TCRB transcripts were what got sequenced. Using immunoSEQ multiplex PCR, the repertoire was profiled, and TCRdb retains in-frame clones only, with some absent. The table shows approximately 150,000 clones, with 9% to 10% occurring only once. CDR1 LGHNA and CDR2 YSLEER come from the germline V gene. V lost 0 bases and J lost 2; bases outside the gene matches: 6. The CDR3 sequence is 17 residues long. General observations from the study: Significant though moderate, a shortening of TCRB CDR3s appeared in all four CD4+ subsets of Type 1 diabetes patients.

The sample was central memory CD4+ T cells from blood. The rearrangement links TRBV4-3 to TRBJ2-1, with 8 bases fitting TRBD2. The sequence was obtained from a woman between 18 and 29 years old in good health. CDR3 coding DNA: TGCGCCAGCAGCCAAGAACAAGGCGGGGGGACCTACAATGAGCAGTTCTTC. Protein: CASSQEQGGGTYNEQFF.